What follows describes a single T cell receptor (beta chain). Its antigen specificity is not known. No much larger clone exists at a distance of one base, and base qualities are not known. This specimen belongs to a study of blood T cell repertoires in COVID-19 (dated by TCRdb to about 2020). Turning to the overall study: The collaborator samples originated in the United States, Italy and Spain and spanned the acute and convalescent phases of COVID-19. The prospective study material was composed of cDNA or gDNA derived from T cells, B-cell-depleted T cells, or PBMCs. The sample metadata nearly always contained a de-identified subject ID, COVID-19 status, age in years and sex. Where available, HLA class I and class II types were taken from metadata supplied by the sample provider and were not determined by assay-based typing. The repertoires were made available in a free public database intended to serve as a resource for research on the immune response to SARS-CoV-2. The dataset comprised deeply sampled blood TCRbeta repertoires from subjects exposed to, actively infected with, or recovered from COVID-19. The samples were drawn from the first 160 participants of the ongoing ImmuneRACE study and from 950 to 1,500 subjects provided by 6 global collaborators.

CDR1 and CDR2 are read off the germline V gene (reference sequence) as SGHNT and YYREEE. The CDR3 numbers 13 residues from cysteine through phenylalanine. Only the CDR3 part of the read is kept: 39 bases, read in frame from the first base. Trimming takes 5 bases from V and 0 bases from J, and the germline ends sit 7 bases apart. Each collaborating institution followed its own protocols to collect whole blood in K2EDTA tubes. Collaborator samples were shipped for TCRbeta analysis as frozen whole blood, isolated PBMCs, or DNA extracted from either sample type. The investigation overall reported the following: Clinical and demographic metadata were provided uncurated, with the amount varying by source and participant.

TCRbeta CDR3 regions were amplified from genomic DNA using the immunoSEQ Assay, a bias-controlled multiplex PCR. Under the source paper's analysis protocol: Nucleated cell counts per sample were estimated from amplification of reference gene primers within the assay. Sequence reads were collapsed and filtered to measure the absolute abundance of every unique TCRbeta CDR3 rearrangement. For each sample, productive Simpson clonality was calculated as the square root of Simpson's diversity index across productive rearrangements. Entries here come from immuneACCESS through TCRdb and include only in-frame sequences with V and J called. Some clones fail to appear in such tables; in the studies checked, an unresolved V gene covers under half of the shortfall, and the cause of the remainder is unknown. V, J and clone size are those of that table, while D and trimming were read from the DNA. This sample is represented by some 180,000 clones; more than 80% of them were singletons. The biggest ten clones account for around 7.8% of the sample.

The sample taken for sequencing was peripheral blood. This clonotype was sampled from a woman aged 60-75 years with acute or convalescent COVID-19. The sequence links TRBV5-4 to TRBJ2-3, with an unclear D gene assignment. At the DNA level, the sequence is TGTGCCAGCAGAAGCACTAGCACAGATACGCAGTATTTT. This sequence encodes CASRSTSTDTQYF.